Below, 6 T cell receptor beta chains from the same sample are listed, as sequenced in a study of cytomegalovirus exposure and HLA in healthy donors. 13 Jbeta primers and 60 Vbeta primers were used for the PCR. Profiling relied on immunoSEQ multiplex PCR, and the TCRdb table lists in-frame clones only, not all of them. The table has over 85,000 clones, roughly three quarters seen once. The sample was PBMCs. Every receptor here comes from a woman aged 40 to 50 in good health and CMV-seronegative.

This sequence joins TRBV7-2 and TRBJ1-6, with D maybe TRBD1 (5 bases). CDR1 is SGHTA, CDR2 FQGNSA, per germline. This CDR3 is built from 13 residues. The V and J ends lost 5 bases and 6 bases respectively, with 8 bases between them. CDR3 DNA: TGTGCCAGCAGCGTAGACAGTAATTCACCCCTCCACTTT. Its translation: CASSVDSNSPLHF.

There are a few counts of this clone. V is TRBV4-3 and J is TRBJ2-7; 8 bases are a match to TRBD1. In germline, CDR1 is LGHNA, CDR2 YSLEER. The V gene end was trimmed by 3 bases and the J gene end by 4 bases; junction bases not matched to a gene: 5. CDR3 length: 14 amino acids. CDR3 sequence: CASSQRQGIYEQYF. DNA for the CDR3: TGCGCCAGCAGCCAGAGACAGGGGATTTACGAGCAGTACTTC.

The count of this clone is one. The chain has TRBV18 and TRBJ2-7; maybe TRBD2 (6 bases). Germline CDR1 and CDR2: KGHSH and LQKENI. The CDR3 has 14 residues. Trimming left V 3 bases short and J 2 bases short, with 11 bases between. DNA of the CDR3: TGTGCCAGCTCACCGGGACTCACTACCTACGAGCAGTACTTC. Translated: CASSPGLTTYEQYF.

The V call is TRBV13, the J call TRBJ2-6, with TRBD1 matching 8 bases. V trimming: 2 bases; J trimming: 4 bases; junction bases outside the gene matches: 7. This CDR3 comprises 17 residues. Per the germline V gene, CDR1 is PRHDT and CDR2 is FYEKMQ (reference sequence). The CDR3 reads CASSLRQGRPGANVLTF. CDR3 nucleotide sequence: TGTGCCAGCAGCTTAAGACAGGGGCGGCCCGGGGCCAACGTCCTGACTTTC.

This sequence joins TRBV6-6 and TRBJ1-6; maybe TRBD1 (5 bases). The V end lost 2 bases, the J end lost 8 bases, and 10 bases lay between the germline ends. The CDR3 spans 14 residues. The germline V gene encodes CDR1 MNHNY and CDR2 SVGAGI (reference sequence). CDR3 protein: CASSYDVTDSPLHF. The CDR3 DNA sequence: TGTGCCAGCAGTTACGACGTGACAGATTCACCCCTCCACTTT.

The CDR3 region is CASSLYYRGNEQFF. CDR3 DNA: TGTGCCAGCAGTTTATATTACAGGGGTAATGAGCAGTTCTTC. The chain is built from TRBV27 and TRBJ2-1, with TRBD1 matching 7 bases. Trimming removed 1 base from V and 7 bases from J; junction bases left unmatched: 4. The CDR3 runs 14 residues. CDR1 MNHEY and CDR2 SMNVEV come from the germline V gene (reference sequence).